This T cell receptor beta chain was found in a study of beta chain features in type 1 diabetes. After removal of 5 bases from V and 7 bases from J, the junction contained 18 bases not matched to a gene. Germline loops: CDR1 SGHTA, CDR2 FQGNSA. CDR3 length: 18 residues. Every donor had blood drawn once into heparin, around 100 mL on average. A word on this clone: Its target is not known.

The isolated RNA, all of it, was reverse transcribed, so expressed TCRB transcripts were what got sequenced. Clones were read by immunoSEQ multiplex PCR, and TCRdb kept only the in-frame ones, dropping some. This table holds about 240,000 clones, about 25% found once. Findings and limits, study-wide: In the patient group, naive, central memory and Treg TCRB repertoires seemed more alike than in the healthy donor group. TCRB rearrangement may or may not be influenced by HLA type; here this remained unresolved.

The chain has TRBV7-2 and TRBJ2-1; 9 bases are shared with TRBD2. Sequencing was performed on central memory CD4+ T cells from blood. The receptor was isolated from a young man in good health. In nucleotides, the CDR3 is TGTGCCAGCAGCCCCGATCCAACGGCGGGAGGGCCAAGGAATGAGCAGTTCTTC. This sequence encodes CASSPDPTAGGPRNEQFF.